This entry lists 23 T cell receptor beta chains sequenced from one sample in a study of blood T cells in healthy people across ages. With a J-beta primer mix and a sample-barcoded 5' primer, a second PCR ran about 7 to 12 cycles. TCRdb ran MiXCR on the 5' RACE reads and lists one entry per CDR3 protein. The sample contains about 760,000 distinct CDR3 sequences, just under 25% of which appear only once. This same sample was also part of a study on T cells of mothers and their children.

The sample taken for sequencing was blood. The receptors stem from a boy aged 5-17 years in good health.

This clonotype was picked up a small number of times. CDR3 residues: CASSQGASYNSPLHF. The CDR3 coding sequence is TGTGCCAGCAGCCAGGGGGCCTCCTATAATTCACCCCTCCACTTT. The genes are TRBV3-1 and TRBJ1-6, with D possibly TRBD1 on 6 matching bases. CDR3 length: 15 residues. Per the germline V gene, CDR1 is LGHDT and CDR2 is YNNKEL (reference sequence). Deletions cut 3 bases from V and 0 bases from J, with 6 bases between.

The chain couples TRBV12-3 or TRBV12-4 to TRBJ2-5; D is unclear. This CDR3 comprises 14 residues. V gave up 1 base and J gave up 4 bases, with 10 bases separating them. The DNA of the CDR3 is TGTGCCAGCAGTTTAGGGGCGGACCGAGAGACCCAGTACTTC. Its protein is CASSLGADRETQYF.

The CDR3 spells CSARDQLNYGYTF. The CDR3 DNA reads as TGCAGTGCTAGAGACCAGTTGAACTATGGCTACACCTTC. The chain uses TRBV20-1 and TRBJ1-2, with D uncertain. V lost 0 bases and J lost 2, with 7 bases in between. Germline assignment: CDR1 DFQATT and CDR2 SNEGSKA (reference sequence). CDR3 length equals 13 residues.

The rearrangement links TRBV4-1 to TRBJ1-2; no firm D call. Germline assignment: CDR1 MGHRA and CDR2 YSYEKL. The CDR3 has 12 amino acids. V was clipped by 3 bases and J by 5 bases, with 7 bases between them. CDR3 DNA sequence: TGCGCCAGCAGCCAGGGCAGATATGGCTACACCTTC. This codes for CASSQGRYGYTF.

Details on this clonotype: As the CDR3 is not closed by the conserved phenylalanine or tryptophan, this likely results from a read error. The rearrangement links TRBV7-8 to TRBJ1-2; the D gene is possibly TRBD1 (6 bases). Looked up from germline, CDR1 is SGHVS and CDR2 is FQNEAQ. With 1 base removed from V and 3 bases from J, the gap between germline ends came to 9 bases. CDR3 length: 14 amino acids. The CDR3 is CASSLGGGYYGYTL. DNA of the CDR3: TGTGCCAGCAGCTTAGGAGGGGGATACTATGGCTACACCCTC.

This clonotype was observed a few times. This chain connects TRBV7-2 to TRBJ2-1; 7 nucleotides line up with TRBD1. J gave up 4 bases and V 5 bases, and 5 bases lay outside the gene matches. The V gene's germline CDR1 is SGHTA and CDR2 FQGNSA. This CDR3 contains 14 residues. The CDR3 is CASSARQGYNEQFF. CDR3 nucleotides: TGTGCCAGCAGCGCACGACAGGGTTACAATGAGCAGTTCTTC.

V is TRBV20-1 and J is TRBJ2-5; 8 positions match TRBD2. Germline assignment: CDR1 DFQATT and CDR2 SNEGSKA (reference sequence). V was clipped by 3 bases and J by 1 base; unmatched bases: 7. The CDR3 has 15 residues. The CDR3 is CSARGNTSGQETQYF. The CDR3 coding sequence is TGCAGTGCTAGGGGAAACACTAGCGGCCAAGAGACCCAGTACTTC.

This clonotype was found a few times. The chain recombines TRBV7-9 with TRBJ2-2; no reliable D call. This CDR3 contains 14 residues. V dropped 1 base and J dropped 4 bases, with 7 bases sitting between them. CDR1 is SEHNR, CDR2 FQNEAQ, per germline (reference sequence). The CDR3 reads CASSLVRSTGELFF. The CDR3 nucleotides read TGTGCCAGCAGCTTAGTGAGGAGCACCGGGGAGCTGTTTTTT.

This chain connects TRBV5-1 to TRBJ2-1, with D perhaps matching TRBD1 (6 bases). Germline lookup yields CDR1 SGHRS and CDR2 YFSETQ. V was pared by 9 bases and J by 6 bases, with 10 bases between. This CDR3 has 11 residues. The CDR3 here is CAISQGNEQFF. The CDR3, as DNA: TGCGCCATCTCACAGGGCAATGAGCAGTTCTTC. Full variable domain (missing parts from reference TRBV5-1 and TRBJ2-1): KAGVTQTPRYLIKTRGQQVTLSCSPISGHRSVSWYQQTPGQGLQFLFEYFSETQRNKGNFPGRFSGRQFSNSRSEMNVSTLELGDSALYLCAISQGNEQFFGPGTRLTVL.

The V call is TRBV10-3, the J call TRBJ2-3; tentative D call: TRBD1 (6 bases). The germline CDR1 and CDR2 sequences are ENHRY and SYGVKD. V gave up 7 bases and J gave up 2 bases, with 10 bases separating them. The length of the CDR3 is 13 residues. This chain's CDR3 is CAIKGDLTDTQYF. Written as DNA, the CDR3 is TGTGCCATCAAGGGGGACCTCACAGATACGCAGTATTTT.

This clonotype was found a few times. The chain couples TRBV7-2 to TRBJ2-2; maybe TRBD1 (5 bases). This CDR3 has 15 amino acids. V dropped 2 bases and J dropped 7 bases, with 14 bases sitting between them. The germline gives CDR1 SGHTA, CDR2 FQGNSA. The DNA of the CDR3 is TGTGCCAGCAGCTTATGGGAAGGGGTGTACGGGGAGCTGTTTTTT. Translated: CASSLWEGVYGELFF.

The chain couples TRBV6-6 to TRBJ2-7, with D perhaps TRBD2 (7 bases). This CDR3 contains 14 residues. CDR1 and CDR2 (germline): MNHNY, SVGAGI (reference sequence). Trimming shortened V by 6 bases and J by 7 bases, and 19 bases separated the two germline ends. The CDR3 here is CASRNPGVAGEQYF. CDR3 coding DNA: TGTGCCAGCAGAAACCCAGGGGTAGCGGGTGAGCAGTACTTC.

V and J are TRBV12-3 or TRBV12-4 and TRBJ2-5; tentative D call: TRBD2 (5 bases). V lost 6 bases and J 3 bases, leaving 8 bases between the germline ends. The CDR3 is 12 amino acids. The CDR3 loop is CASRREEETQYF. CDR3 nucleotides: TGTGCCAGCAGGAGGGAAGAAGAGACCCAGTACTTC.

The chain employs TRBV29-1 and TRBJ2-1, with 7 bases fitting TRBD2. The CDR3 runs to 14 residues. Trimming took 4 bases from V and 6 from J; bases not matched to a gene: 9. Germline V gene lookup returns CDR1 SQVTM and CDR2 ANQGSEA. The CDR3: CSVGAGLSGNEQFF. The CDR3 DNA reads TGCAGCGTTGGGGCGGGACTATCCGGCAATGAGCAGTTCTTC.

This chain's CDR3 is CASSPANRNEQYF. The DNA of the CDR3 is TGTGCCAGCAGTCCGGCGAATAGGAACGAGCAGTACTTC. V and J are TRBV12-3 or TRBV12-4 and TRBJ2-5; D ambiguous. TRBJ2-7 matches the DNA end more closely, so the J call is doubtful. This CDR3 is 13 amino acids long.

This clonotype was recorded a few times. The chain links TRBV27 to TRBJ2-7; D gene uncertain. The V and J ends lost 3 bases and 3 bases respectively, with 9 bases between them. The CDR3 spans 13 residues. Germline assignment: CDR1 MNHEY and CDR2 SMNVEV (reference sequence). The CDR3 DNA follows: TGTGCCAGCAGTTTTGGTCAGCTCTACGAGCAGTACTTC. Translated, it gives CASSFGQLYEQYF.

This sequence joins TRBV10-3 and TRBJ2-1, with 8 bases fitting TRBD2. Germline V gives CDR1 ENHRY, CDR2 SYGVKD. V shed 0 bases, J shed 1 base, and the junction held 17 bases outside the gene matches. The CDR3 loop spans 21 amino acids. The CDR3 DNA reads TGTGCCATCAGTGAGTCGGAAGGTTCCGGGGGGGCAGTCAAGTCCTACAATGAGCAGTTCTTC. Protein product: CAISESEGSGGAVKSYNEQFF.

This clonotype turned up a few times. This chain joins TRBV3-1 and TRBJ2-1; 12 nucleotides match TRBD2. The germline CDR1 and CDR2 sequences are LGHDT and YNNKEL (reference sequence). The J segment lost 4 bases and the V segment lost 6 bases, leaving 4 bases of the junction unmatched. This CDR3 is 15 amino acids long. CDR3 DNA: TGTGCCAGCAGACGGACTAGCGGGGTTTACAATGAGCAGTTCTTC. Translating it yields CASRRTSGVYNEQFF.

For this clonotype: At one of its ends the junction is not consistent with the germline gene, which may arise from a read error. The chain recombines TRBV4-1 with TRBJ1-3; weak D call: TRBD1 (5 bases). Germline values: CDR1 MGHRA, CDR2 YSYEKL. This CDR3 has 17 amino acids. Here the CDR3 reads CASSQSTAPNSGNTVYF. For the CDR3, the DNA is TGCGCCAGCAGCCAGTCGACAGCGCCCAACTCTGGAAACACCGTATATTTT.

This clonotype came up a few times. The chain joins TRBV11-2 to TRBJ1-2, with D maybe TRBD1 (5 bases). Germline-derived CDR1 and CDR2 are SGHAT and FQNNGV. Trimming took off 0 bases at V and 4 bases at J, with 9 bases between the two ends. The CDR3 contains 14 residues. This CDR3 reads CASSLDRASYGYTF. CDR3 in DNA: TGTGCCAGCAGCTTAGACAGGGCCAGCTATGGCTACACCTTC.

The chain couples TRBV4-1 to TRBJ2-1; 11 bases are a match to TRBD2. The J call may be wrong; the DNA end is better matched by TRBJ2-5. Germline V gene lookup returns CDR1 MGHRA and CDR2 YSYEKL. The CDR3 loop spans 15 amino acids. This chain's CDR3 is CASSQELAGAETQYF. The CDR3 DNA reads TGCGCCAGCAGCCAAGAACTAGCGGGGGCCGAGACCCAGTACTTC.

This clonotype was observed a few times. The chain links TRBV2 to TRBJ1-5; unclear D gene. This CDR3 region has 13 residues. The V and J ends lost 6 bases and 1 base respectively, with 7 bases between them. Germline V CDR1 and CDR2: SNHLY, FYNNEI. CDR3 sequence: CASRGVSNQPQHF. The CDR3, as DNA: TGTGCCAGCAGGGGAGTCAGCAATCAGCCCCAGCATTTT.

This clonotype has a handful of counts. The DNA for the CDR3 is TGTGCCAGCAGCAATGCAGATCAGCCCCAGCATTTT. Its translation: CASSNADQPQHF. V usage is TRBV6-6 and J usage is TRBJ1-5, with no clear D. From germline, CDR1 is MNHNY and CDR2 SVGAGI (reference sequence). The CDR3 totals 12 residues. Trimming took 6 bases from V and 5 from J, leaving 8 bases between them.